The source of this TCR beta chain is a study of T-cell memory formation after mild COVID-19. Across the study: TCR clusters largely stayed donor specific. Findings of the study overall: While clones contracting from day 15 to 85 were balanced between CD4 and CD8, later expanders leaned CD4+. Clonal second-wave expansions that peaked on day 37 had unconfirmed SARS-CoV-2 specificity. The pre-infection memory compartment contained some responding clones, suggesting cross-reactive memory joined.

TCRdb called the 5' RACE reads again in MiXCR, with one record for every CDR3 protein. The sample includes about 430,000 distinct CDR3 sequences, 15% to 20% of them seen just once. This clonotype came up many times. Its antigen is still unknown. The CDR3 length is 15 residues. In germline, CDR1 is SGHRS, CDR2 YFSETQ. Trimming removed 6 bases at V and 4 bases at J, with 18 bases between. The chain recombines TRBV5-1 with TRBJ2-3; D may be TRBD1 (6 bases). The sequence came from a man younger than 30 who had mild COVID-19 (a few samples of this study predate the infection). Cell type and time point are not known. The sequenced sample was PBMCs or a T cell subset sorted from them (not recorded which). CDR3 sequence reads: CASTSGQGMPDTQYF. In DNA form, the CDR3 reads TGCGCCAGCACCTCCGGCCAGGGGATGCCAGATACGCAGTATTTT.